These 21 T cell receptor beta chains were all obtained from the same sample, sequenced in a study of T cell changes during pregnancy in multiple sclerosis. Assay: immunoSEQ multiplex PCR; the TCRdb copy retains only in-frame clones and omits some. In the table there are about 38,000 clones, approximately 92% of which are singletons. The specimen comprised CD8+ T cells from peripheral blood mononuclear cells, sampled in the third trimester of pregnancy. These receptor sequences come from a female donor with multiple sclerosis, enrolled in a pregnancy study.

The chain recombines TRBV13 with TRBJ2-1; TRBD1 aligns across 7 bases. Trimming cost V 5 bases and J 5 bases; bases outside gene matches: 3. The V gene's germline CDR1 is PRHDT and CDR2 FYEKMQ (reference sequence). This CDR3 contains 13 residues. The CDR3 loop is CASSRTGDNEQFF. The DNA of the CDR3 is TGTGCCAGCAGCAGAACAGGGGACAATGAGCAGTTCTTC.

Comment on this clone: Mismatch with germline at one junction end may stem from a read error. The chain joins TRBV27 to TRBJ1-4; TRBD1 might be the D (6 bases). The CDR3 is 15 amino acids. Germline values: CDR1 MNHEY, CDR2 SMNVEV (reference sequence). This CDR3 is CASSLSQGTNEKLFF. CDR3 DNA sequence: TGTGCCAGCAGTCTATCACAGGGAACTAATGAAAAACTGTTTTTT.

This sequence joins TRBV5-1 and TRBJ1-3; D remains unclear. With 0 bases removed from V and 0 bases from J, the gap between germline ends came to 7 bases. This CDR3 region has 15 residues. Germline V gene sequence: CDR1 SGHRS, CDR2 YFSETQ. CDR3 loop: CASSLVPRSGNTIYF. In nucleotides, the CDR3 is TGCGCCAGCAGCTTGGTTCCCCGCTCTGGAAACACCATATATTTT.

V and J are TRBV7-8 and TRBJ2-3, with 7 nucleotides matching TRBD1. The CDR3 is 17 amino acids. Germline V gives CDR1 SGHVS, CDR2 FQNEAQ. After removal of 0 bases from V and 4 bases from J, the junction contained 10 bases not matched to a gene. CDR3 residues: CASSLASGGQGADTQYF. As DNA, the CDR3 is TGTGCCAGCAGCTTAGCAAGTGGGGGCCAGGGGGCAGATACGCAGTATTTT.

The V and J genes are TRBV13 and TRBJ1-1; D perhaps matches TRBD1 (6 bases). Germline V lookup: CDR1 PRHDT, CDR2 FYEKMQ (reference sequence). CDR3 length: 15 amino acids. Trimming shortened V by 0 bases and J by 11 bases, and 19 bases separated the two germline ends. The CDR3 DNA reads as TGTGCCAGCAGCTTAGGGGACAGAGGATTTCCGGGGGCTTTCTTT. Amino acids: CASSLGDRGFPGAFF.

CDR3 nucleotides: TGTGCCAGCAGTGAATACCTAGCGGGAGGATCCCACGAGCAGTACTTC. Protein sequence: CASSEYLAGGSHEQYF. The chain carries TRBV2 and TRBJ2-7, with 11 bases matching TRBD2. The CDR3 runs 16 residues. CDR1 SNHLY and CDR2 FYNNEI come from the germline V gene. The ends lost 2 bases at V and 5 bases at J; junction bases unmatched: 8.

This clone was counted only a few times. The chain employs TRBV28 and TRBJ1-2; D perhaps matches TRBD1 (6 bases). Germline CDR1 MDHEN, CDR2 SYDVKM. Trimming cost V 5 bases and J 3 bases, with 16 bases left between them. The CDR3 is made up of 15 amino acids. The CDR3 DNA reads TGTGCCAGCAGTCGCAGGGGATTAATCTACTATGGCTACACCTTC. Encoded protein: CASSRRGLIYYGYTF.

This rearrangement joins TRBV5-8 to TRBJ1-1; D is perhaps TRBD1 (5 bases). This CDR3 is 13 amino acids long. Germline CDR1 reads SGHTS; CDR2 reads YDEGEE. The V gene lost 3 bases and the J gene lost 4 bases, with 10 bases spanning the gap. The CDR3 DNA is TGTGCCAGCAGCTGGGGCTTGGGCACTGAAGCTTTCTTT. This translates into CASSWGLGTEAFF.

The chain has TRBV9 and TRBJ1-1, with 8 positions matching TRBD1. This CDR3 comprises 15 residues. V lost 4 bases, J lost 0 bases, and 5 bases stayed unmatched. CDR1 is SGDLS, CDR2 YYNGEE, per germline. The CDR3 spells CASSLGTGMNTEAFF. The CDR3 DNA is TGTGCCAGCAGCCTAGGGACAGGTATGAACACTGAAGCTTTCTTT.

This clone is medium-sized in the sample. CDR3 bases: TGTGCCAGCAGCCAAGTAGACAGCTCTGGGGCCAACGTCCTGACTTTC. Amino acid sequence: CASSQVDSSGANVLTF. The chain joins TRBV4-2 to TRBJ2-6; a weak D match, TRBD1 (5 bases). From germline, CDR1 is LGHNA and CDR2 YNFKEQ. V was clipped by 1 base and J by 0 bases, with 7 bases between them. The CDR3 covers 16 residues.

The gene calls are TRBV11-2 and TRBJ2-7; maybe TRBD2 (6 bases). The CDR3 is made up of 17 amino acids. Germline values: CDR1 SGHAT, CDR2 FQNNGV. Trimming shortened V by 4 bases and J by 0 bases, and 19 bases separated the two germline ends. The CDR3 region has the DNA TGTGCCAGCAGCTGGCCCATCGGGGGATTAAGCTCCTACGAGCAGTACTTC. This gives the protein CASSWPIGGLSSYEQYF.

The gene calls are TRBV19 and TRBJ2-2; perhaps TRBD1 as D (6 bases). The CDR3 runs to 15 residues. Germline V gene lookup returns CDR1 LNHDA and CDR2 SQIVND (reference sequence). V lost 6 bases, J lost 2 bases, and 13 bases lay in between. CDR3 bases: TGTGCCAGTAGCGAAACAGGGTTTAACACCGGGGAGCTGTTTTTT. Protein: CASSETGFNTGELFF.

The chain links TRBV7-2 to TRBJ2-3, with 9 nucleotides matching TRBD2. Trimming removed 3 bases from V and 2 bases from J; junction bases left unmatched: 3. CDR1 is SGHTA and CDR2 is FQGNSA in the germline V gene. The CDR3 consists of 15 residues. The CDR3 region has the DNA TGTGCCAGCAGCTTGCGACTAGCGGACACAGATACGCAGTATTTT. Translation gives CASSLRLADTDTQYF.

J is TRBJ2-7 and V is TRBV4-1; D is undetermined. V was clipped by 1 base and J by 2 bases, with 15 bases between them. CDR3 length: 16 residues. CDR1 and CDR2 (germline): MGHRA, YSYEKL. CDR3 sequence reads: CASSQAHLDGAYEQYF. DNA for the CDR3: TGCGCCAGCAGCCAAGCCCATCTAGACGGAGCCTACGAGCAGTACTTC.

The V and J genes are TRBV10-3 and TRBJ2-7; TRBD2 aligns across 13 bases. CDR3 size: 13 residues. Germline V gene lookup returns CDR1 ENHRY and CDR2 SYGVKD. V was clipped by 8 bases and J by 6 bases; unmatched bases: 4. The CDR3 DNA reads TGTGCCATCGGACTAGCGGGAGTATTCGAGCAGTACTTC. Encoded protein: CAIGLAGVFEQYF.

This clone appeared once. The chain has TRBV13 and TRBJ2-2, with D possibly being TRBD2 (5 bases). Germline V CDR1 and CDR2: PRHDT, FYEKMQ (reference sequence). This CDR3 spans 15 amino acids. Trimming pared 3 bases from V and 0 bases from J, leaving 8 bases between. The CDR3 is CASSFDGTNTGELFF. The DNA of the CDR3 is TGTGCCAGCAGCTTTGACGGGACGAACACCGGGGAGCTGTTTTTT. The variable domain in full, with the rest retrieved from reference TRBV13 and TRBJ2-2, is AAGVIQSPRHLIKEKRETATLKCYPIPRHDTVYWYQQGPGQDPQFLISFYEKMQSDKGSIPDRFSAQQFSDYHSELNMSSLELGDSALYFCASSFDGTNTGELFFGEGSRLTVL.

J is TRBJ1-2 and V is TRBV6-5, with 12 positions matching TRBD1. V shed 5 bases, J shed 6 bases, and the junction held 7 bases outside the gene matches. Germline CDR1 is MNHEY and CDR2 is SVGAGI. The CDR3 runs to 15 residues. The CDR3 nucleotides read TGTGCCAGCAGTACCACCGGGACAGGGGGCGATGGCTACACCTTC. Translated, it gives CASSTTGTGGDGYTF.

The chain recombines TRBV7-9 with TRBJ2-2; 7 bases align to TRBD2. The V and J ends lost 4 bases and 6 bases, in that order; junction bases with no gene match: 11. The CDR3 runs to 16 residues. Germline lookup yields CDR1 SEHNR and CDR2 FQNEAQ (reference sequence). The CDR3 sequence: CASSSAWAGVAGELFF. Written as DNA, the CDR3 is TGTGCCAGCAGCTCCGCATGGGCGGGAGTCGCCGGGGAGCTGTTTTTT. Looking up the rest from reference TRBV7-9 and TRBJ2-2 gives the full variable domain: DTGVSQNPRHKITKRGQNVTFRCDPISEHNRLYWYRQTLGQGPEFLTYFQNEAQLEKSRLLSDRFSAERPKGSFSTLEIQRTEQGDSAMYLCASSSAWAGVAGELFFGEGSRLTVL.

This sequence joins TRBV4-3 and TRBJ2-1; 11 bases fit TRBD2. CDR1 LGHNA and CDR2 YSLEER come from the germline V gene. Trimming cost V 7 bases and J 7 bases; bases outside gene matches: 9. The CDR3 has 15 amino acids. In DNA, the CDR3 is TGCGCCAGCAATGAAGGCACTAGCGGGAGTAATGAGCAGTTCTTC. Its translation: CASNEGTSGSNEQFF.

The J gene is TRBJ1-1, the V gene TRBV5-6; tentative D call: TRBD1 (5 bases). The ends were cut back, 1 base at V and 4 bases at J, with 23 bases in the middle. This CDR3 spans 18 amino acids. Germline CDR1 is SGHDT and CDR2 is YYEEEE. The CDR3 reads CASSLRVGQVRGSTEAFF. The CDR3 coding sequence is TGTGCCAGCAGCTTGAGGGTGGGGCAGGTTAGGGGCTCCACTGAAGCTTTCTTT.

The gene calls are TRBV29-1 and TRBJ1-2, with 7 bases fitting TRBD1. Germline-derived CDR1 and CDR2 are SQVTM and ANQGSEA. There are 11 residues in the CDR3. Unmatched junction bases numbered 5, after V lost 6 bases and J lost 7 bases. CDR3 coding DNA: TGCAGCGTACCGACAGGGCTTGGCTACACCTTC. The encoded protein is CSVPTGLGYTF.